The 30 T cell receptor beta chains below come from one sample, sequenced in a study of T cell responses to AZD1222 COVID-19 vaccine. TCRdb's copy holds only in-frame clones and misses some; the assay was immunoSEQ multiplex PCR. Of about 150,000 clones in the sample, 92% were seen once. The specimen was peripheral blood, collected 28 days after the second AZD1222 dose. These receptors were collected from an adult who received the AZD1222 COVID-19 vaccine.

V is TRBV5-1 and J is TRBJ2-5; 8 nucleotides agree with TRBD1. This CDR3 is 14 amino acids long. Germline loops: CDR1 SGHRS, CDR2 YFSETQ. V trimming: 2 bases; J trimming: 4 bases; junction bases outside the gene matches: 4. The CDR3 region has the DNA TGCGCCAGCAGCTTCGACAGGGGCAGAGAGACCCAGTACTTC. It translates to CASSFDRGRETQYF.

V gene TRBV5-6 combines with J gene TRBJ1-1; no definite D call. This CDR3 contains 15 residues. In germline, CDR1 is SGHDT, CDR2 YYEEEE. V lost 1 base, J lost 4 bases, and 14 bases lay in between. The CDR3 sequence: CASSLPRLRGTEAFF. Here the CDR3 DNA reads TGTGCCAGCAGCTTGCCACGCTTACGGGGCACTGAAGCTTTCTTT.

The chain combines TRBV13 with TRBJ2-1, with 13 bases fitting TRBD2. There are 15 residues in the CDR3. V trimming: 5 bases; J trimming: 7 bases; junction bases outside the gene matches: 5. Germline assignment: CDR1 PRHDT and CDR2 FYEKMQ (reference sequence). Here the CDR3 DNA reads TGTGCCAGCAGCCCGGGACTAGCGGGATCGAATGAGCAGTTCTTC. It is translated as CASSPGLAGSNEQFF. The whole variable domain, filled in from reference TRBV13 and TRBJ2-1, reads AAGVIQSPRHLIKEKRETATLKCYPIPRHDTVYWYQQGPGQDPQFLISFYEKMQSDKGSIPDRFSAQQFSDYHSELNMSSLELGDSALYFCASSPGLAGSNEQFFGPGTRLTVL.

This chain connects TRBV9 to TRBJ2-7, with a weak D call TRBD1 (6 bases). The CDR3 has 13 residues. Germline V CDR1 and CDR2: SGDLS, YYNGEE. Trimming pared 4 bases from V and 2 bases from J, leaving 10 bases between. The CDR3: CASSPRGTYEQYF. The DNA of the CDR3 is TGTGCCAGCAGCCCCAGGGGAACCTACGAGCAGTACTTC.

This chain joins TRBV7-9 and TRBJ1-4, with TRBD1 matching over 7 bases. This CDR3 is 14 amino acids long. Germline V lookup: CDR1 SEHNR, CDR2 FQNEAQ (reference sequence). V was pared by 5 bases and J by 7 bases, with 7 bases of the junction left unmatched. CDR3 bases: TGTGCCAGCAGCCCCACCAGGACAGGTGAAAAACTGTTTTTT. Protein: CASSPTRTGEKLFF.

The CDR3 region is CASSNEPASGEQYF. Written as DNA, the CDR3 is TGTGCCAGCAGCAACGAGCCTGCCTCGGGGGAGCAGTACTTC. The V and J genes are TRBV9 and TRBJ2-7; D perhaps matches TRBD2 (5 bases). V shed 4 bases and J shed 7 bases, with 18 bases lying between them. Germline V gene lookup returns CDR1 SGDLS and CDR2 YYNGEE. This CDR3 comprises 14 residues.

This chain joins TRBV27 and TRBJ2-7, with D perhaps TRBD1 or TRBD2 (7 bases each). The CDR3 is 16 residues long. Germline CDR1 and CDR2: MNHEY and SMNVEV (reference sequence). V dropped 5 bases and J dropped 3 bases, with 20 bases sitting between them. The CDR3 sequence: CASSQSGTEIFYEQYF. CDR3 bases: TGTGCCAGCAGTCAAAGCGGGACAGAGATATTCTACGAGCAGTACTTC.

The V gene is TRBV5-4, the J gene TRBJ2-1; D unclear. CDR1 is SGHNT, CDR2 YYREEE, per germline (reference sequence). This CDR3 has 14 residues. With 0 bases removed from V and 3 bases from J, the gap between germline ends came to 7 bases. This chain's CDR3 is CASSLVDNYNEQFF. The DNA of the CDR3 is TGTGCCAGCAGCTTGGTTGACAACTACAATGAGCAGTTCTTC. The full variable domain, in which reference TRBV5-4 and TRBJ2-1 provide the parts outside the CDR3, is ETGVTQSPTHLIKTRGQQVTLRCSSQSGHNTVSWYQQALGQGPQFIFQYYREEENGRGNFPPRFSGLQFPNYSSELNVNALELDDSALYLCASSLVDNYNEQFFGPGTRLTVL.

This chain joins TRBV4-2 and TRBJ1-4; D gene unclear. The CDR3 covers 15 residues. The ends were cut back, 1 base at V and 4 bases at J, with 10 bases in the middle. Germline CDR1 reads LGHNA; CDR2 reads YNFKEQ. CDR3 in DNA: TGTGCCAGCAGCCAAGGGCTCGAGGGTAATGAAAAACTGTTTTTT. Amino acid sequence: CASSQGLEGNEKLFF.

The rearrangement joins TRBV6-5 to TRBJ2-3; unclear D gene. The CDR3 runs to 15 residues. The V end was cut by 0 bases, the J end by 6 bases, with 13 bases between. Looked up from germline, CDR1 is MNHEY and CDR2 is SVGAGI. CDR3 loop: CASSYSTGSPDTQYF. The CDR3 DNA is TGTGCCAGCAGTTACTCGACTGGTTCCCCGGATACGCAGTATTTT.

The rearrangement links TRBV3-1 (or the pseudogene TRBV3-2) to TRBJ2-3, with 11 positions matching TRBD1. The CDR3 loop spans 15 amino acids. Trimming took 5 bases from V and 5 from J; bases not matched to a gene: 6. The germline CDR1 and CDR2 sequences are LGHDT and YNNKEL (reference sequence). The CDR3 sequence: CASSFRDRGLDTQYF. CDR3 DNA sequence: TGTGCCAGCAGCTTTCGGGACAGGGGGTTAGATACGCAGTATTTT.

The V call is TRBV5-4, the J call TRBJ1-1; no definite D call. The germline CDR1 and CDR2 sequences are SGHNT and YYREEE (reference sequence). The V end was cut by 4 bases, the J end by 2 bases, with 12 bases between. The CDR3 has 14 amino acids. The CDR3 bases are TGTGCCAGCAGCCGGAACAGAGAAAACACTGAAGCTTTCTTT. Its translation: CASSRNRENTEAFF.

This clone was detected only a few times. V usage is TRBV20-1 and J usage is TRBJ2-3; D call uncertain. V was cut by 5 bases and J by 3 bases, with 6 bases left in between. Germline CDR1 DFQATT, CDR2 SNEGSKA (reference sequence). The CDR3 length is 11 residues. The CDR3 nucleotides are TGCAGTGCTGAAATTACAGATACGCAGTATTTT. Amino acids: CSAEITDTQYF.

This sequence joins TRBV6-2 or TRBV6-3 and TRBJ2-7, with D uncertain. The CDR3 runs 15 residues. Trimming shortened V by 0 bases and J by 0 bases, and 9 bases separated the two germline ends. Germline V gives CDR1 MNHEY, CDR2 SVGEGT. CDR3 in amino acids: CASSYSRESSYEQYF. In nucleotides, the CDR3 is TGTGCCAGCAGTTACTCGAGAGAGAGCTCCTACGAGCAGTACTTC.

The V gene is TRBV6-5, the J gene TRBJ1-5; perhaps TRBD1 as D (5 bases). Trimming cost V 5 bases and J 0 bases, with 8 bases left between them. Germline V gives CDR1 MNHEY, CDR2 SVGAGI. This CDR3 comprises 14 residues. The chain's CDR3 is CASSPGLSNQPQHF. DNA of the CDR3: TGTGCCAGCAGTCCGGGGCTTAGCAATCAGCCCCAGCATTTT.

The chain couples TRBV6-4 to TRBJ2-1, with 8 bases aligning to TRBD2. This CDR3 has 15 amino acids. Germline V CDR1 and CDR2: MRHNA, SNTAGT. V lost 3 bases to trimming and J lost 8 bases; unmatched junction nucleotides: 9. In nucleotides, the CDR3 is TGTGCCAGCAGTGATGGGACGGGAGGGCCTGATGAGCAGTTCTTC. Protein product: CASSDGTGGPDEQFF.

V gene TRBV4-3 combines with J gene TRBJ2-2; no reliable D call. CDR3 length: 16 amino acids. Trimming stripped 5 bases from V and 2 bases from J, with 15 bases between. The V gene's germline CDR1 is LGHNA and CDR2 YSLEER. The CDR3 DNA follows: TGCGCCAGCAGCTCTGGAGTTCACTTTAACACCGGGGAGCTGTTTTTT. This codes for CASSSGVHFNTGELFF.

CDR3 residues: CASSPRVYEQYF. CDR3 nucleotide sequence: TGTGCCAGCAGTCCCAGGGTGTACGAGCAGTACTTC. This chain links TRBV2 with TRBJ2-7; tentatively, D is TRBD1 (5 bases). This CDR3 spans 12 amino acids. Germline-derived CDR1 and CDR2 are SNHLY and FYNNEI. Trimming pared 5 bases from V and 4 bases from J, leaving 9 bases between.

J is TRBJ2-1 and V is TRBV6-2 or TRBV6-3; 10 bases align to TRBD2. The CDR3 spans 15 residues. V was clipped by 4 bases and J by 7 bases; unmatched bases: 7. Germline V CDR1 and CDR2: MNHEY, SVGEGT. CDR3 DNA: TGTGCCAGCAGTTGGGAACTAGCGGGACGTAATGAGCAGTTCTTC. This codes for CASSWELAGRNEQFF.

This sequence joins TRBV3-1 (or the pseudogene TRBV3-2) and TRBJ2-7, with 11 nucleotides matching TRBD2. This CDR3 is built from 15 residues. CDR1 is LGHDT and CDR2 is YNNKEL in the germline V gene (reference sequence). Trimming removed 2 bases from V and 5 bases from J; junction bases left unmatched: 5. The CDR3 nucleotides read TGTGCCAGCAGCCAACCGACTAGCGGGGTCCACGAGCAGTACTTC. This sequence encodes CASSQPTSGVHEQYF.

For the CDR3, the DNA is TGTGCCAGCAGTTTATTCGGTGGCTACACCTTC. This codes for CASSLFGGYTF. V is TRBV28 and J is TRBJ1-2; the D is unclear. Germline CDR1 MDHEN, CDR2 SYDVKM. The V and J ends lost 1 base and 7 bases respectively, with 4 bases between them. The CDR3 spans 11 residues.

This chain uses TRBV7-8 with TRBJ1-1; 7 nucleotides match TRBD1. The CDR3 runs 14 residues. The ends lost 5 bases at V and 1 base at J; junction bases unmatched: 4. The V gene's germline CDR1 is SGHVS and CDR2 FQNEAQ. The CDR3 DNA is TGTGCCAGCAGCCACTGGACAGGGAACACTGAAGCTTTCTTT. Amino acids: CASSHWTGNTEAFF.

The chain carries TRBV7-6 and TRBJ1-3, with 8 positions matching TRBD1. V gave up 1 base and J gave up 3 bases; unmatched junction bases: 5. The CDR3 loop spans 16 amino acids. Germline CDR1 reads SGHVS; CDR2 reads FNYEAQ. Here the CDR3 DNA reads TGTGCCAGCAGCTTAGGCAGGGGGCTTTATGGAAACACCATATATTTT. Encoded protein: CASSLGRGLYGNTIYF.

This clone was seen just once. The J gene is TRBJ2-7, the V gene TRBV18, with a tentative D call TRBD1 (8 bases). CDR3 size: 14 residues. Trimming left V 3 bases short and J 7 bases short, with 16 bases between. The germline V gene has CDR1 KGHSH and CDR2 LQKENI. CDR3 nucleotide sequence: TGTGCCAGCTCACCTGGACAGGGAGCGGGAGAGCAGTACTTC. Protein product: CASSPGQGAGEQYF.

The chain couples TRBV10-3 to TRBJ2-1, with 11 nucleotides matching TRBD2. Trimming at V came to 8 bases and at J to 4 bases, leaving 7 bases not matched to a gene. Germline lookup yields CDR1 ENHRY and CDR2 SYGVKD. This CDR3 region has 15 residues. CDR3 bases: TGTGCCATCGGGGAGACTAGCGGGACGTACAATGAGCAGTTCTTC. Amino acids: CAIGETSGTYNEQFF.

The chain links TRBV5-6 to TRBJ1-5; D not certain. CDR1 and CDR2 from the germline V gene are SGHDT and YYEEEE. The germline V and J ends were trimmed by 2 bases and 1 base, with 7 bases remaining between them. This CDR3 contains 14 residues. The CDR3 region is CASSLAGSNQPQHF. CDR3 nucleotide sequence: TGTGCCAGCAGCTTAGCTGGGAGCAATCAGCCCCAGCATTTT.

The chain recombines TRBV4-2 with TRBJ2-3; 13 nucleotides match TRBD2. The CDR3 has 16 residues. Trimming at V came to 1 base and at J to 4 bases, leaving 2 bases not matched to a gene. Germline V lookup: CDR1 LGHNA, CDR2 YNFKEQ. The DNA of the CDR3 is TGTGCCAGCAGCCAAGGAGGACTAGCGGGAGCAGATACGCAGTATTTT. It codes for CASSQGGLAGADTQYF.

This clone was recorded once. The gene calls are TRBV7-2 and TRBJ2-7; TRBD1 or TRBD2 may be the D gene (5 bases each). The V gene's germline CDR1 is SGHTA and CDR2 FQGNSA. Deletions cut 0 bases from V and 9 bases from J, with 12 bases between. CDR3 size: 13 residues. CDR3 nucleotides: TGTGCCAGCAGCTTAGCGGGGTCTGGGGGGCAGTACTTC. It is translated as CASSLAGSGGQYF.

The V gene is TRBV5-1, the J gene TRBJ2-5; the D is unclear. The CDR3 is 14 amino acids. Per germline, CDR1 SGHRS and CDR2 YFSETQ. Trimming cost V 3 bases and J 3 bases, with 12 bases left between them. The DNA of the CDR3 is TGCGCCAGCAGCTGGTTAGACACCGAAGAGACCCAGTACTTC. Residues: CASSWLDTEETQYF.

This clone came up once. CDR3 sequence reads: CASSYSARHRNGGYTF. For the CDR3, the DNA is TGTGCCAGCAGTTACTCCGCCCGTCACAGGAATGGTGGCTACACCTTC. V and J are TRBV6-5 and TRBJ1-2; tentatively, D is TRBD1 (5 bases). The CDR3 spans 16 residues. Germline V lookup: CDR1 MNHEY, CDR2 SVGAGI. V lost 0 bases and J 7 bases, leaving 18 bases between the germline ends.